The clone carrying this T cell receptor (beta chain) was seen at least ten times. Its antigen is as yet unknown. The data were obtained in a study of regulatory T cells in long-lasting Graves disease. Study-level findings and limits: New patients shared 950 to 1,000 public clonotypes, fewer than the approximately 2,700 shared by persistent patients.

Time point given: newly diagnosed GD, antithyroid drugs for less than 3 months. From RNA extracted from PBMCs, the TCR library was made. American Thyroid Association guidelines defined Graves' disease diagnosis. Assembly of TCR beta libraries relied on iRepertoire HTBI primers together with Arm-PCR of CDR3 regions. From the multiplex PCR reads, TCRdb called clonotypes with MiXCR, one entry per CDR3 protein. This repertoire shows 400,000 to 500,000 distinct CDR3 sequences, 16% found once; its top ten account for roughly 10%. Separately, the same data were catalogued under a study of T cells in Graves' hyperthyroidism and ophthalmopathy. That work adds: The HTBI primer set was used in a first-round RT-PCR of the TCR CDR3.

The TCR originated in a woman aged 25 to 45 with Graves disease. The sample consisted of peripheral blood mononuclear cells (PBMCs), taken at new diagnosis, from a patient treated with antithyroid drugs.

Written as DNA, the CDR3 is TGTGCCAGCTTCGGGGGCGACCATGGCTACACCTTC. Residues: CASFGGDHGYTF. V and J are TRBV27 and TRBJ1-2; a weak D match, TRBD1 (6 bases). The ends were cut back, 8 bases at V and 6 bases at J, with 13 bases in the middle. The CDR3 covers 12 residues. Looked up from germline, CDR1 is MNHEY and CDR2 is SMNVEV (reference sequence).